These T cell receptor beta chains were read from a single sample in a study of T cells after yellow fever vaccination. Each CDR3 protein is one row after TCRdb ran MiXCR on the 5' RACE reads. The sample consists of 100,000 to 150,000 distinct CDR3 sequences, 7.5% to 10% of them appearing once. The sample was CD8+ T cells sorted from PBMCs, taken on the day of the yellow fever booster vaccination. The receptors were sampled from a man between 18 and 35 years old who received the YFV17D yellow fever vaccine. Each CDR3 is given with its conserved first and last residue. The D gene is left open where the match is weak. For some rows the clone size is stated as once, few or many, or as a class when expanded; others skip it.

CDR3 DNA: TGTGCCAGCAGCCTCGACAGGGGGCGAGGCCAGCCCCAGCATTTT; CDR3 protein: CASSLDRGRGQPQHF; J gene: TRBJ1-5; clone size: -; D gene: -; V gene: TRBV21-1
CDR3 DNA: TGTGCCAGCAGCTACGAGCGGGGGGGTAAATATGAGCAGTTCTTC; CDR3 protein: CASSYERGGKYEQFF; J gene: TRBJ2-1; clone size: once; D gene: TRBD2; V gene: TRBV7-3
CDR3 DNA: TGTGCCAGCAGCTTACTGGGAGGGGTGGAGACCCAGTACTTC; CDR3 protein: CASSLLGGVETQYF; J gene: TRBJ2-5; clone size: -; D gene: TRBD2; V gene: TRBV7-9
CDR3 DNA: TGCAGCGTTCGCCGGGACAGCGCAACTAATGAAAAACTGTTTTTT; CDR3 protein: CSVRRDSATNEKLFF; J gene: TRBJ1-4; clone size: few; D gene: TRBD1; V gene: TRBV29-1
CDR3 DNA: TGCGCCAGCAGCCAAGAAACGACCACTGAAGCTTTCTTT; CDR3 protein: CASSQETTTEAFF; J gene: TRBJ1-1; clone size: -; D gene: -; V gene: TRBV4-3
CDR3 DNA: TGCAGCGTCGGCAGCTCCTACGAGCAGTACTTC; CDR3 protein: CSVGSSYEQYF; J gene: TRBJ2-7; clone size: many; D gene: -; V gene: TRBV29-1
CDR3 DNA: TGTGCCAGCACCCCACAGGGGGACAATGAGCAGTTCTTC; CDR3 protein: CASTPQGDNEQFF; J gene: TRBJ2-1; clone size: few; D gene: TRBD1; V gene: TRBV7-9
CDR3 DNA: TGCGCCAGTGCCATAGGGGACAGGGGGCGAGAGACCCAGTACTTC; CDR3 protein: CASAIGDRGRETQYF; J gene: TRBJ2-5; clone size: few; D gene: TRBD1; V gene: TRBV4-1
CDR3 DNA: TGTGCCAGCAGTTACCCCGGGTCAGGGGGGGGCTATGGCTACACCTTC; CDR3 protein: CASSYPGSGGGYGYTF; J gene: TRBJ1-2; clone size: few; D gene: TRBD1; V gene: TRBV6-5
CDR3 DNA: TGCGCCAGCAGCCAAGTGGGACCCCGGGCAGATACGCAGTATTTT; CDR3 protein: CASSQVGPRADTQYF; J gene: TRBJ2-3; clone size: -; D gene: -; V gene: TRBV4-1
CDR3 DNA: TGTGCCAGCAGACGCGGCGCCACTGAAGCTTTCTTT; CDR3 protein: CASRRGATEAFF; J gene: TRBJ1-1; clone size: few; D gene: -; V gene: TRBV7-9
CDR3 DNA: TGTGCCAGCAGTTTTGACAGGGACGGCTACACCTTC; CDR3 protein: CASSFDRDGYTF; J gene: TRBJ1-2; clone size: few; D gene: TRBD1; V gene: TRBV12-3/TRBV12-4
CDR3 DNA: TGTGCCAGCAGTGAAGTTGAGGGGGCGAGTGAGCAGTTCTTC; CDR3 protein: CASSEVEGASEQFF; J gene: TRBJ2-1; clone size: -; D gene: TRBD1; V gene: TRBV6-1
CDR3 DNA: TGCGCCAGCAGCGAGGGACTAGTAACAGATACGCAGTATTTT; CDR3 protein: CASSEGLVTDTQYF; J gene: TRBJ2-3; clone size: few; D gene: TRBD2; V gene: TRBV5-1
CDR3 DNA: TGTGCCACCAGCAGAAGACTAGCGGGGCGTCACAATGAGCAGTTCTTC; CDR3 protein: CATSRRLAGRHNEQFF; J gene: TRBJ2-1; clone size: -; D gene: TRBD2; V gene: TRBV15
CDR3 DNA: TGCGCCAGCAGCTTCGGACAGGGCAACACCGGGGAGCTGTTTTTT; CDR3 protein: CASSFGQGNTGELFF; J gene: TRBJ2-2; clone size: -; D gene: TRBD1; V gene: TRBV4-1
CDR3 DNA: TGCAGCGCTAGACTAGCGGGGGAACTCTCGAAGACCCAGTACTTC; CDR3 protein: CSARLAGELSKTQYF; J gene: TRBJ2-5; clone size: -; D gene: TRBD2; V gene: TRBV29-1
CDR3 DNA: TGTGCCAGCAGCTTAGGGGCTAGCGGGAACCCCACAGATACGCAGTATTTT; CDR3 protein: CASSLGASGNPTDTQYF; J gene: TRBJ2-3; clone size: -; D gene: TRBD2; V gene: TRBV11-1
CDR3 DNA: TGTGCCAGCAGTCCTTGGAGCTCCTACAATGAGCAGTTCTTC; CDR3 protein: CASSPWSSYNEQFF; J gene: TRBJ2-1; clone size: few; D gene: -; V gene: TRBV6-2/TRBV6-3
CDR3 DNA: TGCAGCGTTGTATCGCCTAGGGGAAACACCATATATTTT; CDR3 protein: CSVVSPRGNTIYF; J gene: TRBJ1-3; clone size: -; D gene: -; V gene: TRBV29-1
CDR3 DNA: TGTGCCAGCAGCCATGACCCCGTGTGGACCGGGGAGCTGTTTTTT; CDR3 protein: CASSHDPVWTGELFF; J gene: TRBJ2-2; clone size: few; D gene: -; V gene: TRBV4-2
CDR3 DNA: TGCAGCGTTGGGCCTGGACAGGGCCCCCAAGAGACCCAGTACTTC; CDR3 protein: CSVGPGQGPQETQYF; J gene: TRBJ2-5; clone size: few; D gene: TRBD1; V gene: TRBV29-1
CDR3 DNA: TGCGCCAGCAGCCCAGAGAGGTCGAACACCGGGGAGCTGTTTTTT; CDR3 protein: CASSPERSNTGELFF; J gene: TRBJ2-2; clone size: -; D gene: -; V gene: TRBV4-1
CDR3 DNA: TGTGCCAGCAGCACCGACGTCGTTGTGGAGGGGTCCAACACTGAAGCTTTCTTT; CDR3 protein: CASSTDVVVEGSNTEAFF; J gene: TRBJ1-1; clone size: few; D gene: -; V gene: TRBV7-3
CDR3 DNA: TGTGCCAGCAGCTCCTGGGGAGGGGGCCTCTTATTC; CDR3 protein: CASSSWGGGLLF; J gene: TRBJ2-7; clone size: -; D gene: -; V gene: TRBV5-5
CDR3 DNA: TGCGCCAGCAGCTTGGGGGGCAGGCCCGATCCCTACGAGCAGTACTTC; CDR3 protein: CASSLGGRPDPYEQYF; J gene: TRBJ2-7; clone size: -; D gene: -; V gene: TRBV5-1
CDR3 DNA: TGTGCCAGTAGTAGGTTAACTCCGAGGGACGGGGAGCTGTTTTTT; CDR3 protein: CASSRLTPRDGELFF; J gene: TRBJ2-2; clone size: few; D gene: -; V gene: TRBV19
CDR3 DNA: TGCGCCAGCAGCTTATTTGCACCCCAAGAGACCCAGTACTTC; CDR3 protein: CASSLFAPQETQYF; J gene: TRBJ2-5; clone size: -; D gene: -; V gene: TRBV5-1
CDR3 DNA: TGTGCCAGCAGTGACTCGACAGGGGGAGGGCATGAGCAGTTCTTC; CDR3 protein: CASSDSTGGGHEQFF; J gene: TRBJ2-1; clone size: few; D gene: TRBD1; V gene: TRBV6-4
CDR3 DNA: TGCGCCAGCAGCCAAAGCTACTACAGGGCCCACAATGAGCAGTTCTTC; CDR3 protein: CASSQSYYRAHNEQFF; J gene: TRBJ2-1; clone size: -; D gene: -; V gene: TRBV4-3
CDR3 DNA: TGTGCCAGCAGTGGAGGAGGAGGGACCTACAATGAGCAGTTCTTC; CDR3 protein: CASSGGGGTYNEQFF; J gene: TRBJ2-1; clone size: few; D gene: -; V gene: TRBV6-5
CDR3 DNA: TGCAGTGCTGCACTAGTTTCTTCCGATACGCAGTATTTT; CDR3 protein: CSAALVSSDTQYF; J gene: TRBJ2-3; clone size: -; D gene: -; V gene: TRBV20-1
CDR3 DNA: TGTGCCAGCAGGGAAGGATACAGGGATGGGGATGAAAAACTGTTTTTT; CDR3 protein: CASREGYRDGDEKLFF; J gene: TRBJ1-4; clone size: -; D gene: -; V gene: TRBV6-5
CDR3 DNA: TGTGCCAGCAGTTACCTAGCGGGGGGGTGGAATGAGCAGTTCTTC; CDR3 protein: CASSYLAGGWNEQFF; J gene: TRBJ2-1; clone size: many; D gene: TRBD2; V gene: TRBV6-6
CDR3 DNA: TGTGCCACCAGCCCCGGACGTGCGGCTGGGGCCAACGTCCTGACTTTC; CDR3 protein: CATSPGRAAGANVLTF; J gene: TRBJ2-6; clone size: many; D gene: -; V gene: TRBV15
CDR3 DNA: TGTGCCAGCAGCGCCGGGACATATGCCACAGATACGCAGTATTTT; CDR3 protein: CASSAGTYATDTQYF; J gene: TRBJ2-3; clone size: -; D gene: -; V gene: TRBV7-6
CDR3 DNA: TGTGCCAGCAGTTTCTCCGTTGGCAGCCTCTATGGCTACACCTTC; CDR3 protein: CASSFSVGSLYGYTF; J gene: TRBJ1-2; clone size: -; D gene: -; V gene: TRBV27
CDR3 DNA: TGCGCCAGCAGCCAAGTGGGCGGGGGGGATCAGTACTTC; CDR3 protein: CASSQVGGGDQYF; J gene: TRBJ2-4; clone size: -; D gene: TRBD2; V gene: TRBV4-3
CDR3 DNA: TGTGCCAGCAATTCTCCGACAGGGGCCCTATCCCATGGCTACACCTTC; CDR3 protein: CASNSPTGALSHGYTF; J gene: TRBJ1-2; clone size: -; D gene: TRBD1; V gene: TRBV12-3/TRBV12-4
CDR3 DNA: TGTGCCAGCAGTGAAAGACAGGGACCGTCCACAGATACGCAGTATTTT; CDR3 protein: CASSERQGPSTDTQYF; J gene: TRBJ2-3; clone size: many; D gene: TRBD1; V gene: TRBV6-1
CDR3 DNA: TGCGCCAGCAGCTCGACAGAACCGACTAGCGTGCTCTACGAGCAGTACTTC; CDR3 protein: CASSSTEPTSVLYEQYF; J gene: TRBJ2-7; clone size: -; D gene: TRBD2; V gene: TRBV5-1
CDR3 DNA: TGCAGTGCTAGGGGTTGGTTGAGTGGTAACGAGCAGTACTTC; CDR3 protein: CSARGWLSGNEQYF; J gene: TRBJ2-7; clone size: many; D gene: -; V gene: TRBV20-1
CDR3 DNA: TGTGCCAGCAGTTCCAGGGGGCTAGGAGAGACCCAGTACTTC; CDR3 protein: CASSSRGLGETQYF; J gene: TRBJ2-5; clone size: few; D gene: TRBD1; V gene: TRBV12-3/TRBV12-4
CDR3 DNA: TGTGCTAGTGGTTCCAACCTTAAGCGGGGAGACACAGATACGCAGTATTTT; CDR3 protein: CASGSNLKRGDTDTQYF; J gene: TRBJ2-3; clone size: -; D gene: TRBD2; V gene: TRBV12-5
CDR3 DNA: TGTGCCAGCTCAGCCACAACAGGGGGCGCCGGCACTGAAGCTTTCTTT; CDR3 protein: CASSATTGGAGTEAFF; J gene: TRBJ1-1; clone size: -; D gene: TRBD1; V gene: TRBV18
CDR3 DNA: TGCGCCAGCAGCTGGTCAGGAGTCCTCTACGAGCAGTACTTC; CDR3 protein: CASSWSGVLYEQYF; J gene: TRBJ2-7; clone size: few; D gene: -; V gene: TRBV5-1
CDR3 DNA: TGTGCCACCAGCAGAGAACGGGACAGGGAGGCTTTCTTT; CDR3 protein: CATSRERDREAFF; J gene: TRBJ1-1; clone size: -; D gene: TRBD1; V gene: TRBV15
CDR3 DNA: TGTGCCAGCAGTGACAGAGGGCACAATGAGCAGTTCTTC; CDR3 protein: CASSDRGHNEQFF; J gene: TRBJ2-1; clone size: many; D gene: -; V gene: TRBV28